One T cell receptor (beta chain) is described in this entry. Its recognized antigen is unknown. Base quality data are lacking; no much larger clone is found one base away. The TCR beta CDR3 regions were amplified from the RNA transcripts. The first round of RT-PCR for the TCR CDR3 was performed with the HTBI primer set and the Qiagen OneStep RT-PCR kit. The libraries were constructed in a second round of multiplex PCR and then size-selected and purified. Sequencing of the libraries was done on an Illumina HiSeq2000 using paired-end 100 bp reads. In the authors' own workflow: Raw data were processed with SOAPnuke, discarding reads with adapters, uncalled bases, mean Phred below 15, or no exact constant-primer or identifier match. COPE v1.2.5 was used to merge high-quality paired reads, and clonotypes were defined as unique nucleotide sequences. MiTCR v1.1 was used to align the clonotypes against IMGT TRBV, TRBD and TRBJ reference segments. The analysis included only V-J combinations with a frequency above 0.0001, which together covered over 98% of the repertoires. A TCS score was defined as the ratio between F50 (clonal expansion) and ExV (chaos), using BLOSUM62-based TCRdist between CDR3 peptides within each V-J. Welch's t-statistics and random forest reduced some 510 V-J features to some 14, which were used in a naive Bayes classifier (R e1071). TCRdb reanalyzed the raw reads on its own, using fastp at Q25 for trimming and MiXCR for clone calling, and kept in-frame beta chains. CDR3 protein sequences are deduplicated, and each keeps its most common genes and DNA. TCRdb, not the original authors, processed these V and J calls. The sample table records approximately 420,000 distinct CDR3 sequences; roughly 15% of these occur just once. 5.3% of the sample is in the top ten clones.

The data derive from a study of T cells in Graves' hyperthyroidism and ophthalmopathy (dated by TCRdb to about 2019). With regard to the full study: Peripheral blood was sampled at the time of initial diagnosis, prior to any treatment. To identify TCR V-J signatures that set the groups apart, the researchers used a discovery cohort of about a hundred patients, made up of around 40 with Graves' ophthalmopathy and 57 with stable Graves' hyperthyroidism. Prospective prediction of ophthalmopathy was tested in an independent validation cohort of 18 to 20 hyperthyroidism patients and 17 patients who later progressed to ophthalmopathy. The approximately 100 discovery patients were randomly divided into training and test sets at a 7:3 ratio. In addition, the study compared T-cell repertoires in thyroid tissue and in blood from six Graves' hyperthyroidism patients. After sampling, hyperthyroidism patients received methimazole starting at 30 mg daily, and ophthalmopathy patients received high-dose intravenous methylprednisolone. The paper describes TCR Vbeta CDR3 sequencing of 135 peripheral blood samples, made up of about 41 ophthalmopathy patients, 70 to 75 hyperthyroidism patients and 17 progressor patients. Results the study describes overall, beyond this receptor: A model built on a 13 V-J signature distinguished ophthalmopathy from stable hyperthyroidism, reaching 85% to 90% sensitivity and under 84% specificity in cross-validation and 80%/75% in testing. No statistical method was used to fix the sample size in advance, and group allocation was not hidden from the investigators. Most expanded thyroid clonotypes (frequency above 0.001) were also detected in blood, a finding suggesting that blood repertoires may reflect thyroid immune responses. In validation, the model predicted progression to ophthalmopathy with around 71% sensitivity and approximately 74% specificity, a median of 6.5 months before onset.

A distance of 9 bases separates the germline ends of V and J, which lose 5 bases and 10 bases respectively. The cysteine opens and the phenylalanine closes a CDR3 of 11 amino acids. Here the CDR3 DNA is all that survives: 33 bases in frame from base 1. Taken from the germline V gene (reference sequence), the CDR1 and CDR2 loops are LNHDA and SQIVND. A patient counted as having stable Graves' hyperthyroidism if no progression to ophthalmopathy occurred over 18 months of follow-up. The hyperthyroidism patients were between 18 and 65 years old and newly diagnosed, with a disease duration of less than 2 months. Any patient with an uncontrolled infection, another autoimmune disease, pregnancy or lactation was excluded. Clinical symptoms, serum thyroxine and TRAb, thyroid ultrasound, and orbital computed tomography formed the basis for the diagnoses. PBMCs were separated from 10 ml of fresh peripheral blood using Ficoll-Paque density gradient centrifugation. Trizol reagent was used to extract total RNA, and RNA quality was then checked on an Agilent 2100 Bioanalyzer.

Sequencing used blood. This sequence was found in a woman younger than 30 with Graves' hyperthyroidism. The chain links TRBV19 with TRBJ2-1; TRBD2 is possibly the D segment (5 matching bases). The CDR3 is CASSATNEQFF. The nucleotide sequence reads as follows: TGTGCCAGTAGTGCGACTAACGAGCAGTTCTTC.